These T cell receptor beta chains were read from a single sample in a study of beta chain features in type 1 diabetes. Using immunoSEQ multiplex PCR, the repertoire was profiled, and TCRdb retains in-frame clones only, with some absent. Counted here are nearly 350,000 clones, roughly 8.8% occurring once; the ten biggest clones make up 0.9% to 1.1%. Sequenced: central memory CD4+ T cells from blood. The receptors stem from a man between 25 and 39 years old with type 1 diabetes. Each CDR3 is given with its conserved first and last residue. Fields, in order: CDR3 length, V gene, J gene, D gene, clone size, CDR3 DNA, CDR3 protein. A D gene is named only where the DNA matches it firmly. Where a row states a size, it is once, few, many or the class of an expanded clone; other rows omit it.

len: 13; v_gene: TRBV23-1; j_gene: TRBJ2-7; d_gene: TRBD1; abundance: few; CDR3nt: TGCGCCAGCAGTCAGACAGGGAGTTACGAGCAGTACTTC; CDR3aa: CASSQTGSYEQYF
len: 14; v_gene: TRBV5-6; j_gene: TRBJ1-2; d_gene: TRBD1; abundance: .; CDR3nt: TGTGCCAGCAGCTTGAACCAGGGGGCGAATGGCTACACCTTC; CDR3aa: CASSLNQGANGYTF
len: 13; v_gene: TRBV2; j_gene: TRBJ2-7; d_gene: .; abundance: .; CDR3nt: TGTGCCAGCAGTCCTCCTAGGGCAGACGAGCAGTACTTC; CDR3aa: CASSPPRADEQYF
len: 15; v_gene: TRBV4-3; j_gene: TRBJ1-3; d_gene: TRBD1; abundance: few; CDR3nt: TGCGCCAGCAGCCACCTAACAGGGGGAGAGAACACCATATATTTT; CDR3aa: CASSHLTGGENTIYF
len: 15; v_gene: TRBV2; j_gene: TRBJ2-1; d_gene: TRBD2; abundance: .; CDR3nt: TGTGCCAGCAGCCTAGCGGGGGACCCTTACAATGAGCAGTTCTTC; CDR3aa: CASSLAGDPYNEQFF
len: 14; v_gene: TRBV6-5; j_gene: TRBJ1-2; d_gene: .; abundance: few; CDR3nt: TGTGCCAGCGTTTCTTCCGGGTCCCATGATGGCTACACCTTC; CDR3aa: CASVSSGSHDGYTF
len: 15; v_gene: TRBV29-1; j_gene: TRBJ2-1; d_gene: TRBD2; abundance: .; CDR3nt: TGCAGCGTTCGAACCGGGACTAGCGCCTACAATGAGCAGTTCTTC; CDR3aa: CSVRTGTSAYNEQFF
len: 15; v_gene: TRBV7-9; j_gene: TRBJ1-2; d_gene: .; abundance: few; CDR3nt: TGTGCCAGCAGCTTTGCCTCCGACGGACGATATGGCTACACCTTC; CDR3aa: CASSFASDGRYGYTF
len: 15; v_gene: TRBV2; j_gene: TRBJ2-7; d_gene: TRBD2; abundance: .; CDR3nt: TGTGCCAGCAGTGGACTAGCGGCTGGGATATCGGAGCAGTACTTC; CDR3aa: CASSGLAAGISEQYF
len: 12; v_gene: TRBV12-5; j_gene: TRBJ2-1; d_gene: .; abundance: .; CDR3nt: TGTGCTAGTGGTCTGAGGGGTGGTGAGCAGTTCTTC; CDR3aa: CASGLRGGEQFF
len: 13; v_gene: TRBV9; j_gene: TRBJ1-2; d_gene: .; abundance: few; CDR3nt: TGTGCCAGCAGCAGGGAAGCTAACTATGGCTACACCTTC; CDR3aa: CASSREANYGYTF
len: 15; v_gene: TRBV4-3; j_gene: TRBJ1-1; d_gene: TRBD1; abundance: many; CDR3nt: TGCGCCAGCAGCATCCACACAGGGGTAATCTCTGAAGCTTTCTTT; CDR3aa: CASSIHTGVISEAFF
len: 14; v_gene: TRBV5-1; j_gene: TRBJ1-1; d_gene: .; abundance: many; CDR3nt: TGCGCCAGCAGCTTTATGGGGGAAGGCACTGAAGCTTTCTTT; CDR3aa: CASSFMGEGTEAFF
len: 13; v_gene: TRBV6-5; j_gene: TRBJ1-2; d_gene: .; abundance: .; CDR3nt: TGTGCCAGCAGTTTCCGGGGGAACTATGGCTACACCTTC; CDR3aa: CASSFRGNYGYTF
len: 15; v_gene: TRBV4-3; j_gene: TRBJ2-3; d_gene: .; abundance: many; CDR3nt: TGCGCCAGCAGCCAAGTTCAGGACATAACAGATACGCAGTATTTT; CDR3aa: CASSQVQDITDTQYF
len: 15; v_gene: TRBV9; j_gene: TRBJ2-3; d_gene: TRBD2; abundance: few; CDR3nt: TGTGCCAGCAGCGCGGGACTAGTTAGTGTGGATACGCAGTATTTT; CDR3aa: CASSAGLVSVDTQYF
len: 15; v_gene: TRBV9; j_gene: TRBJ2-5; d_gene: .; abundance: many; CDR3nt: TGTGCCAGCAGCGCCGGAAGGGGGGACCAAGAGACCCAGTACTTC; CDR3aa: CASSAGRGDQETQYF
len: 15; v_gene: TRBV29-1; j_gene: TRBJ1-3; d_gene: .; abundance: few; CDR3nt: TGCAGCGTGCACTCCACACAGGGATCCGGAAACACCATATATTTT; CDR3aa: CSVHSTQGSGNTIYF
len: 14; v_gene: TRBV6-5; j_gene: TRBJ2-3; d_gene: .; abundance: .; CDR3nt: TGTGCCAGCAGTTACTCCCTAGCTACAGATACGCAGTATTTT; CDR3aa: CASSYSLATDTQYF
len: 14; v_gene: TRBV7-2; j_gene: TRBJ1-5; d_gene: TRBD1; abundance: .; CDR3nt: TGTGCCAGCAGGTCCACAGGGGGCAATCAGCCCCAGCATTTT; CDR3aa: CASRSTGGNQPQHF
len: 15; v_gene: TRBV6-5; j_gene: TRBJ2-7; d_gene: .; abundance: many; CDR3nt: TGTGCCAGCAGTTACTCCTTCGTTCAGCCCCACGAGCAGTACTTC; CDR3aa: CASSYSFVQPHEQYF
len: 12; v_gene: TRBV25-1; j_gene: TRBJ1-2; d_gene: .; abundance: few; CDR3nt: TGTGCCAGCAGTGAAACAGGCGTCGGCTACACCTTC; CDR3aa: CASSETGVGYTF
len: 14; v_gene: TRBV15; j_gene: TRBJ1-2; d_gene: .; abundance: few; CDR3nt: TGTGCCACCAGCAGAGATTTGCTAGGGGTTGGCTACACCTTC; CDR3aa: CATSRDLLGVGYTF
len: 14; v_gene: TRBV5-1; j_gene: TRBJ2-7; d_gene: .; abundance: few; CDR3nt: TGCGCCAGCACCCACTCCACGACATTCTACGAGCAGTACTTC; CDR3aa: CASTHSTTFYEQYF
len: 14; v_gene: TRBV18; j_gene: TRBJ1-4; d_gene: TRBD1; abundance: .; CDR3nt: TGTGCCAGCTCCCTCAGAGGGACAGGGGAAAAACTGTTTTTT; CDR3aa: CASSLRGTGEKLFF
len: 16; v_gene: TRBV5-1; j_gene: TRBJ2-3; d_gene: TRBD1; abundance: few; CDR3nt: TGCGCCAGCAGCACGGGGACAGATCTCAGCACAGATACGCAGTATTTT; CDR3aa: CASSTGTDLSTDTQYF
len: 13; v_gene: TRBV7-2; j_gene: TRBJ2-2; d_gene: TRBD1; abundance: few; CDR3nt: TGTGCCAGCAGCCCCACCGGGACAGCCTCGCTGTTTTTT; CDR3aa: CASSPTGTASLFF
len: 16; v_gene: TRBV4-1; j_gene: TRBJ1-5; d_gene: .; abundance: few; CDR3nt: TGCGCCAGCAGCCAAGACCAGAGCAGCAGCAATCAGCCCCAGCATTTT; CDR3aa: CASSQDQSSSNQPQHF
len: 14; v_gene: TRBV2; j_gene: TRBJ1-2; d_gene: .; abundance: .; CDR3nt: TGTGCCAGCAGTGAAGCAGGCAGGGGCTATGGCTACACCTTC; CDR3aa: CASSEAGRGYGYTF
len: 15; v_gene: TRBV9; j_gene: TRBJ2-1; d_gene: TRBD1; abundance: few; CDR3nt: TGTGCCAGCAGCGTAGAAGGACAGGCCTACAATGAGCAGTTCTTC; CDR3aa: CASSVEGQAYNEQFF
len: 15; v_gene: TRBV6-5; j_gene: TRBJ1-5; d_gene: .; abundance: few; CDR3nt: TGTGCCAGCAGTTCCCTCCAGGGCCAGGGGCAGCCCCAGCATTTT; CDR3aa: CASSSLQGQGQPQHF
len: 12; v_gene: TRBV2; j_gene: TRBJ2-7; d_gene: .; abundance: few; CDR3nt: TGTGCCAGCAGCCCGACAGGCTACGAGCAGTACTTC; CDR3aa: CASSPTGYEQYF
len: 14; v_gene: TRBV7-6; j_gene: TRBJ2-1; d_gene: TRBD2; abundance: .; CDR3nt: TGTGCCAGCAGCTCTCGGACTAGCGGGGGGGCCCAGTTCTTC; CDR3aa: CASSSRTSGGAQFF
len: 14; v_gene: TRBV19; j_gene: TRBJ1-2; d_gene: .; abundance: .; CDR3nt: TGTGCCAGTAGTATTGATCCCCGGGACCATGGCTACACCTTC; CDR3aa: CASSIDPRDHGYTF
len: 16; v_gene: TRBV14; j_gene: TRBJ1-2; d_gene: .; abundance: .; CDR3nt: TGTGCCAGCAGCCAAGGACTTGCAGCGGACGGTATCTCCTACACCTTC; CDR3aa: CASSQGLAADGISYTF
len: 14; v_gene: TRBV27; j_gene: TRBJ1-4; d_gene: .; abundance: few; CDR3nt: TGTGCCAGCAGAGTAGAGTCAACTAATGAAAAACTGTTTTTT; CDR3aa: CASRVESTNEKLFF
len: 17; v_gene: TRBV18; j_gene: TRBJ1-6; d_gene: TRBD1; abundance: few; CDR3nt: TGTGCCAGCTCGCAGGGGGCCACGAGCTCCTATAATTCACCCCTCCACTTT; CDR3aa: CASSQGATSSYNSPLHF
len: 15; v_gene: TRBV28; j_gene: TRBJ2-7; d_gene: .; abundance: .; CDR3nt: TGTGCCAGCAGTTTACCCGTAGACCTAGACCACGAGCAGTACTTC; CDR3aa: CASSLPVDLDHEQYF
len: 14; v_gene: TRBV5-1; j_gene: TRBJ2-7; d_gene: TRBD1; abundance: few; CDR3nt: TGCGCCAGCATAACCGGGACAGAACCTCCCGAGCAGTACTTC; CDR3aa: CASITGTEPPEQYF
len: 16; v_gene: TRBV4-1; j_gene: TRBJ2-1; d_gene: TRBD2; abundance: many; CDR3nt: TGCGCCAGCAGCCAAGATTGGACTAGCGGGGGCAATGAGCAGTTCTTC; CDR3aa: CASSQDWTSGGNEQFF
len: 13; v_gene: TRBV7-2; j_gene: TRBJ1-1; d_gene: .; abundance: few; CDR3nt: TGTGCCAGCAGCTTTGGTTCAGACACTGAAGCTTTCTTT; CDR3aa: CASSFGSDTEAFF
len: 11; v_gene: TRBV29-1; j_gene: TRBJ1-2; d_gene: .; abundance: few; CDR3nt: TGCAGCGTTGAGCCAAACTATGGCTACACCTTC; CDR3aa: CSVEPNYGYTF
len: 14; v_gene: TRBV7-2; j_gene: TRBJ2-2; d_gene: .; abundance: few; CDR3nt: TGTGCCAGCCGCACCTCAGGATTAACCGGGGAGCTGTTTTTT; CDR3aa: CASRTSGLTGELFF
len: 18; v_gene: TRBV5-1; j_gene: TRBJ2-1; d_gene: TRBD2; abundance: .; CDR3nt: TGCGCCAGCAGCCCCCGGGGACTAGCGGGGAATGCCTACAATGAGCAGTTCTTC; CDR3aa: CASSPRGLAGNAYNEQFF
len: 13; v_gene: TRBV28; j_gene: TRBJ1-5; d_gene: .; abundance: .; CDR3nt: TGTGCCAGCAGTTTCCGGGTACAGCAGCCCCAGCATTTT; CDR3aa: CASSFRVQQPQHF
len: 11; v_gene: TRBV7-9; j_gene: TRBJ2-5; d_gene: .; abundance: few; CDR3nt: TGTGCCAGCAGCTTGACAGAGACCCAGTACTTC; CDR3aa: CASSLTETQYF
len: 14; v_gene: TRBV2; j_gene: TRBJ1-5; d_gene: TRBD1; abundance: few; CDR3nt: TGTGCCAGCTCGGGGACAGGGGGCTATCAGCCCCAGCATTTT; CDR3aa: CASSGTGGYQPQHF
len: 16; v_gene: TRBV18; j_gene: TRBJ2-3; d_gene: .; abundance: few; CDR3nt: TGTGCCAGCTCACCACCGGGCTCCGCAGGCTCAGATACGCAGTATTTT; CDR3aa: CASSPPGSAGSDTQYF
len: 16; v_gene: TRBV28; j_gene: TRBJ1-5; d_gene: .; abundance: few; CDR3nt: TGTGCCAGCCTTAGCCGGGGCATGTCTAGCAATCAGCCCCAGCATTTT; CDR3aa: CASLSRGMSSNQPQHF
len: 18; v_gene: TRBV28; j_gene: TRBJ2-5; d_gene: TRBD2; abundance: .; CDR3nt: TGTGCCAGCAGTTTACCCCCGGGACTAGCGGGGATTGGGGAGACCCAGTACTTC; CDR3aa: CASSLPPGLAGIGETQYF
len: 14; v_gene: TRBV7-2; j_gene: TRBJ2-3; d_gene: .; abundance: .; CDR3nt: TGTGCCAGCAGCTTAGCGGAGGGCCCAGATACGCAGTATTTT; CDR3aa: CASSLAEGPDTQYF
len: 14; v_gene: TRBV25-1; j_gene: TRBJ2-5; d_gene: TRBD1; abundance: few; CDR3nt: TGTGCCAGCAGTGAGGGAACAGGGGTAGAGACCCAGTACTTC; CDR3aa: CASSEGTGVETQYF
len: 14; v_gene: TRBV12-5; j_gene: TRBJ2-7; d_gene: TRBD1; abundance: many; CDR3nt: TGTGCTAGTGGTATGGGACAGGGCTCCTACGAGCAGTACTTC; CDR3aa: CASGMGQGSYEQYF
len: 13; v_gene: TRBV2; j_gene: TRBJ2-7; d_gene: TRBD1; abundance: few; CDR3nt: TGTGCCACCTCGAACAGGGGGCTCTACGAGCAGTACTTC; CDR3aa: CATSNRGLYEQYF
len: 12; v_gene: TRBV5-1; j_gene: TRBJ2-1; d_gene: TRBD1; abundance: few; CDR3nt: TGCGCCAGCGGGACAGGGATCGATGAGCAGTTCTTC; CDR3aa: CASGTGIDEQFF
len: 11; v_gene: TRBV25-1; j_gene: TRBJ2-1; d_gene: .; abundance: .; CDR3nt: TGTGCCAGCAGCGAGTTAAATGAGCAGTTCTTC; CDR3aa: CASSELNEQFF
len: 16; v_gene: TRBV4-1; j_gene: TRBJ2-1; d_gene: TRBD1; abundance: few; CDR3nt: TGCGCCAGCAGCCAACAACCGGGACAGGGGATGGGTGAGCAGTTCTTC; CDR3aa: CASSQQPGQGMGEQFF
len: 15; v_gene: TRBV28; j_gene: TRBJ1-2; d_gene: .; abundance: .; CDR3nt: TGTGCCAGCAGTTTACTGTCCAGGGCCAACTATGGCTACACCTTC; CDR3aa: CASSLLSRANYGYTF
len: 14; v_gene: TRBV25-1; j_gene: TRBJ2-5; d_gene: .; abundance: .; CDR3nt: TGTGCCAGCAGTGCTTCTAGCGCTGGAGAGACCCAGTACTTC; CDR3aa: CASSASSAGETQYF